These T cell receptor beta chains were read from a single sample in a study of post-analysis software for immune sequencing data. TCRdb reprocessed the PCR reads via MiXCR and lists one record per CDR3 protein. Of a few hundred thousand distinct CDR3 sequences in the sample, around 33% were seen once. Material for sequencing was blood. These receptor sequences come from a girl aged 10-17 years with multiple sclerosis. Each CDR3 is given with its conserved first and last residue. D genes are given only for firm matches. Not all rows give a size; the values are once, few, many and, for expanded clones, a class.

TRBD1,NA,TRBJ1-2,TRBV29-1,TGCAGCGGATTCGGACAGGGCTATGGCTACACCTTC,CSGFGQGYGYTF
NA,NA,TRBJ1-1,TRBV25-1,TGTGCCAGCAGTGAAGGGACCGATATGAACACTGAAGCTTTCTTT,CASSEGTDMNTEAFF
TRBD2,few,TRBJ2-3,TRBV12-3/TRBV12-4,TGTGCCAGCGGATCCTGGACTAGCGGGAACACAGATACGCAGTATTTT,CASGSWTSGNTDTQYF
NA,NA,TRBJ2-7,TRBV12-3/TRBV12-4,TGTGCCAGCAGTTTACCGCCTAGCAGCTACGAGCAGTACTTC,CASSLPPSSYEQYF
NA,NA,TRBJ2-6,TRBV6-5,TGTGCCAGCAGTTACAACCCTGGGGCCAACGTCCTGACTTTC,CASSYNPGANVLTF
NA,NA,TRBJ1-4,TRBV20-1,TGCAGTGCTAGAGATCTTTGGGAAACTAATGAAAAACTGTTTTTT,CSARDLWETNEKLFF
NA,many,TRBJ1-2,TRBV12-3/TRBV12-4,TGTGCCAGCAGTTACACGGGCGACTATGGCTACACCTTC,CASSYTGDYGYTF
TRBD2,NA,TRBJ2-1,TRBV6-1,TGTGCCAGCAGAAGAGAGCGGGGGCGGTACAATGAGCAGTTCTTC,CASRRERGRYNEQFF
NA,NA,TRBJ2-7,TRBV7-2,TGTGCCAGCAGCTTGGCGTCCTCTCCCGAGCAGTACTTC,CASSLASSPEQYF
NA,NA,TRBJ1-5,TRBV7-2,TGTGCCAGCAGCTTAGAGGGCCGAGGTTATAGCAATCAGCCCCAGCATTTT,CASSLEGRGYSNQPQHF
NA,once,TRBJ1-5,TRBV7-9,TGTGCCAGCAGCTTTGGGACCTCAGGAGGGGATCAGCCCCAGCATTTT,CASSFGTSGGDQPQHF
NA,NA,TRBJ1-1,TRBV3-1,TGTGCCAGCAGCTCGTCAGACGGCCCGGCGGCTTTCTTT,CASSSSDGPAAFF
TRBD1,NA,TRBJ1-4,TRBV7-9,TGTGCCAGCAGCTCAAGGGACAGAAATGAAAAACTGTTTTTT,CASSSRDRNEKLFF
NA,NA,TRBJ1-2,TRBV12-3/TRBV12-4,TGTGCCAGCAGCTACCCGGGGGGCTATGGCTACACCTTC,CASSYPGGYGYTF
NA,NA,TRBJ2-5,TRBV20-1,TGCAGTGCTAGAGATCTTAGGGGGGGGAGCCAAGAGACCCAGTACTTC,CSARDLRGGSQETQYF
NA,NA,TRBJ1-6,TRBV5-6,TGTGCCAGCAGCCTGGGCGATGGAGGCCGTAGTTCACCCCTCCACTTT,CASSLGDGGRSSPLHF
TRBD1,few,TRBJ2-5,TRBV5-8,TGTGCCAGCAGCTTGGCCCTTGGACAGGGTAGAGAGACCCAGTACTTC,CASSLALGQGRETQYF
TRBD2,few,TRBJ2-7,TRBV14,TGTGCCAGCAGCCAAGGCGGGGGGGCCGCTCTCTACGAGCAGTACTTC,CASSQGGGAALYEQYF
NA,NA,TRBJ2-1,TRBV11-2,TGTGCCAGCAGCTTAGATTTCGGCAATGAGCAGTTCTTC,CASSLDFGNEQFF
NA,NA,TRBJ2-5,TRBV9,TGTGCCAGCAGCCCCGGACTGTCAGAGACCCAGTACTTC,CASSPGLSETQYF
NA,NA,TRBJ1-5,TRBV5-1,TGCGCCAGCAGCTTGGTGGCAGGGAATCAGCCCCAGCATTTT,CASSLVAGNQPQHF
TRBD1,few,TRBJ2-3,TRBV12-3/TRBV12-4,TGTGCCAGCAGTTCGGGGACAGGGGTAGGCACAGATACGCAGTATTTT,CASSSGTGVGTDTQYF
NA,NA,TRBJ2-7,TRBV5-5,TGTGCCAGCATCAGACCTTACGAGCAGTACTTC,CASIRPYEQYF
TRBD1,many,TRBJ2-3,TRBV12-3/TRBV12-4,TGTGCCAGCAGCCTTGGACAGGGAGCGGATACGCAGTATTTT,CASSLGQGADTQYF
NA,once,TRBJ2-1,TRBV7-3,TGTGCCAGCAGCTCAAGTGGTAGGGGTGAGCAGTTCTTC,CASSSSGRGEQFF
TRBD1,NA,TRBJ2-4,TRBV5-4,TGTGCCAGCAGCTTTCGGACAGGGGGAGACATTCAGTACTTC,CASSFRTGGDIQYF
NA,few,TRBJ2-1,TRBV28,TGTGCCAGCAGTTCCGCGGGGCAGGGGGTACTCAATGAGCAGTTCTTC,CASSSAGQGVLNEQFF
NA,NA,TRBJ1-2,TRBV12-3/TRBV12-4,TGTGCCAGCAGTAACCTACGAGGTCACTATGGCTACACCTTC,CASSNLRGHYGYTF
TRBD1,NA,TRBJ2-7,TRBV29-1,TGCAGCGTTGCCGCCGGCGGGACAGGATACGAGCAGTACTTC,CSVAAGGTGYEQYF
NA,NA,TRBJ1-1,TRBV7-3,TGTGCCAGCAGCTTAAATTCCGGGTTTGGCACTGAAGCTTTCTTT,CASSLNSGFGTEAFF
NA,NA,TRBJ1-2,TRBV5-6,TGTGCCAGCAGCCCCTCTAACTATGGCTACACCTTC,CASSPSNYGYTF
NA,many,TRBJ2-5,TRBV5-1,TGCGCCGGGTCGCCGAGGGGGGACAGCCAAGAGACCCAGTACTTC,CAGSPRGDSQETQYF
NA,NA,TRBJ2-3,TRBV7-9,TGTGCCAGCAGCCCCCCCCGGACGGGGACCACAGATACGCAGTATTTT,CASSPPRTGTTDTQYF
NA,NA,TRBJ2-3,TRBV4-2,TGTGCCAGTGGCGGGGTGTCAGATACGCAGTATTTT,CASGGVSDTQYF
NA,few,TRBJ1-2,TRBV28,TGTGCCAGCAGTTTATGGGGTGGTGGCTACACCTTC,CASSLWGGGYTF
TRBD2,NA,TRBJ2-1,TRBV5-1,TGCGCCAGCAGCTTGTCCGGGGGGGCCAGCTCCTACAATGAGCAGTTCTTC,CASSLSGGASSYNEQFF
TRBD1,NA,TRBJ2-4,TRBV10-2,TGCGCCAGCAGGCCAGGGGGTGGAAACATTCAGTACTTC,CASRPGGGNIQYF
TRBD1,NA,TRBJ1-1,TRBV2,TGTGCCAGCAGTAAACAGGGGGCACGGAACACTGAAGCTTTCTTT,CASSKQGARNTEAFF
NA,NA,TRBJ1-1,TRBV12-3/TRBV12-4,TGTGCCAGCAGCCGCAGGGCGGACACTGAAGCTTTCTTT,CASSRRADTEAFF
NA,NA,TRBJ2-2,TRBV5-5,TGTGCCAGCAGCCCTGCGGACCGTGGGGCGGTCACCGGGGAGCTGTTTTTT,CASSPADRGAVTGELFF
NA,few,TRBJ2-5,TRBV5-1,TGCGCCAGCAGCCGCCCAGACGAGACCCAGTACTTC,CASSRPDETQYF
NA,NA,TRBJ2-7,TRBV27,TGTGCCAGCAGTCCTCTGGATCGTAGGGCCCCCTACGAGCAGTACTTC,CASSPLDRRAPYEQYF
TRBD2,many,TRBJ2-1,TRBV29-1,TGCAGCGTTGATGCGGGGGAGAACAATGAGCAGTTCTTC,CSVDAGENNEQFF
TRBD2,NA,TRBJ2-5,TRBV12-3/TRBV12-4,TGTGCCAGCAGGGGACTAGCGGGAAACCAAGAGACCCAGTACTTC,CASRGLAGNQETQYF
NA,once,TRBJ1-1,TRBV7-2,TGTGCCAGCAGCTTAATAGTGGGGACGGGGACTGAAGCTTTCTTT,CASSLIVGTGTEAFF
NA,NA,TRBJ2-7,TRBV7-8,TGTGCCAGCAGCCCCGTTTTTGTGGAGTCCTACGAGCAGTACTTC,CASSPVFVESYEQYF
NA,NA,TRBJ2-1,TRBV11-3,TGTGCCAGCAGCTTAGGGAGGCAGGGGGGCTACAATGAGCAGTTCTTC,CASSLGRQGGYNEQFF
NA,NA,TRBJ2-6,TRBV3-1,TGTGCCAGCAGCCAAGTCGGCAGCCCAAGGCCCAACGTCCTGACTTTC,CASSQVGSPRPNVLTF
NA,NA,TRBJ2-1,TRBV4-3,TGCGCCAGCAGCCAAGACCAGAGTCCCTACAATGAGCAGTTCTTC,CASSQDQSPYNEQFF
NA,NA,TRBJ1-4,TRBV7-2,TGTGCCAGCAGCTTAGGACAGGTGAACGGTCTGTTTTTT,CASSLGQVNGLFF
NA,NA,TRBJ1-2,TRBV6-5,TGTACCAGCAGTTACGGGTATTTAGACAGAGACTATGGCTACACCTTC,CTSSYGYLDRDYGYTF
NA,many,TRBJ2-1,TRBV7-3,TGTGCCAGCAGCTTAAACGGGGGCTCCTCCTACAATGAGCAGTTCTTC,CASSLNGGSSYNEQFF
NA,few,TRBJ2-7,TRBV29-1,TGCAGCGTTTTTGCAGACGACGAGCAGTACTTC,CSVFADDEQYF
NA,few,TRBJ2-1,TRBV28,TGTGCCAGCAGTTTGGAGGGACACACATACTCCTACAATGAGCAGTTCTTC,CASSLEGHTYSYNEQFF